This T cell receptor beta chain was identified in a study of T-cell reconstitution after alpha-beta-depleted transplantation in children. General study results and limits: Where alpha-beta T cells came from about two months after transplant was reportedly several hundred expanded graft clones. Surviving thymic progenitors and recipient T cells were the source of high TCRbeta diversity at day 60 in some patients.

The V gene's germline CDR1 is SNHLY and CDR2 FYNNEI. There are 11 residues in the CDR3. V shed 7 bases and J shed 7 bases, with 7 bases lying between them. This clonotype was seen at least ten times. Antigen specificity is unknown. Preparation of the TCRbeta library involved a method that used unique molecular identifiers. TCRdb reprocessed the PCR reads via MiXCR and lists one record per CDR3 protein. The table shows 440,000 or so distinct CDR3 sequences, with roughly 44% occurring only once. The gene calls are TRBV2 and TRBJ2-2; no clear D gene. This clonotype originated in a girl between 2 and 10 years old with aplastic anemia, due to receive a stem cell transplant. Sample: PBMCs, taken before TCRalphabeta/CD19-depleted stem cell transplant. The chain's CDR3 is CASIRSGELFF. DNA for the CDR3: TGTGCCAGCATAAGGAGCGGGGAGCTGTTTTTT. The whole variable domain, filled in from reference TRBV2 and TRBJ2-2, reads EPEVTQTPSHQVTQMGQEVILRCVPISNHLYFYWYRQILGQKVEFLVSFYNNEISEKSEIFDDQFSVERPDGSNFTLKIRSTKLEDSAMYFCASIRSGELFFGEGSRLTVL.